This T cell receptor beta chain appears in the sequencing data of a study of identifying expanded T cells in peripheral blood (dated by TCRdb to 2018 to 2020). Regarding the study in general: Separate aliquots of the same genomic DNA pool were sequenced to produce technical replicates, and four replicates were compared in pairs.

Paper-wide results and their limitations: Approximately 1.2 differentially abundant clones were flagged by the binomial model between technical replicates, whereas about 15 and 19 were flagged over around two weeks and four weeks, respectively. The authors expected that biological variance in healthy repertoires might rise further over much longer intervals, such as months to years. Across all healthy-donor time intervals, the beta-binomial model significantly cut both the number of clones called differentially abundant and the false-positive rate. For all healthy donors, the variance in clone template counts between approximately two-week samples rose significantly as total template count increased.

The immunoSEQ Assay, which relies on bias-controlled multiplex PCR amplification of genomic DNA, was used to profile TCRbeta CDR3 regions. Per the source publication's procedure: To quantify the absolute abundance of each unique TCRbeta CDR3 region, the sequences were collapsed and filtered. Differential abundance was tested with a binomial (Fisher-equivalent) model and with a beta-binomial model adding time-dependent variance fitted from healthy donors. Any clone with fewer than 5 combined templates was excluded, and a clone was called differentially abundant if its Benjamini-Hochberg FDR was below 0.01. Using the form v = (b*log(k)+a)^2, the beta-binomial variance was modeled as a function of the total template count across the two samples. Entries here come from immuneACCESS through TCRdb and include only in-frame sequences with V and J called. Some clones fail to appear in such tables; in the studies checked, an unresolved V gene covers under half of the shortfall, and the cause of the remainder is unknown. Clonal size and the V and J genes are those of that table, whereas D and trimming came from the DNA. This sample holds some 91,000 clones; approximately 89% were observed only once. The ten largest account for around 4.1% of the sample.

About this clone: This clone's antigen is unknown. The sample holds no much larger clone one base away, and base qualities are not on file.

During the collection period, no immune events, such as infections, were documented for the healthy donors. To calibrate time-dependent variance in a beta-binomial model of T-cell clone differential abundance, blood repertoires from healthy donors were used as a training cohort. The training cohort included approximately 10 healthy donors, of whom 3 were female and 7 were male. The donors were between roughly 25 and 70 years old, with an average age of 43 years. Whole blood from each healthy donor was obtained from a commercial supplier and was collected at three time points around 13 days apart. For immunosequencing, genomic DNA was extracted from whole blood that had not been sorted. As encoded in the germline V gene, CDR1 is SGHRS while CDR2 is YFSETQ. Cut back by 1 base and 2 bases, the V and J ends lie 15 bases apart. Taken from cysteine to phenylalanine, the CDR3 has 16 residues. Here the CDR3 DNA is all that survives: 48 bases in frame from base 1.

The sequence was obtained from a person between 18 and 75 years old in good health. Sequenced material: blood. The chain employs TRBV5-1 and TRBJ1-1; TRBD1 is a possible D gene, resting on 5 matching bases. The nucleotides read TGCGCCAGCAGCTTGAGGCGTCGCGGGGCAAACACTGAAGCTTTCTTT. Translated, this gives CASSLRRRGANTEAFF.